The rows below give T cell receptor beta chains drawn from one sample of a study of cytomegalovirus exposure and HLA in healthy donors. Method: immunoSEQ multiplex PCR; TCRdb's copy keeps in-frame clones and lacks some. The table lists about 140,000 clones, around 70% of them singletons. The sequencing input was PBMCs. Every receptor here comes from a woman aged 60-75 years in good health and CMV-seropositive. Each CDR3 is given with its conserved first and last residue.

TRBV2	TRBJ2-7	CASLGQGYEQYF
TRBV19	TRBJ2-7	CASSIGSSGSYEQYF
TRBV11-1	TRBJ2-1	CASSLNQRDGNEQFF
TRBV28	TRBJ1-5	CATRQGYNQPQHF
TRBV19	TRBJ1-2	CASSRQGFYGYTF
TRBV19	TRBJ1-1	CASTPIPQGGAEAFF
TRBV15	TRBJ1-1	CATSSRDKGNTEAFF
TRBV21-1	TRBJ1-2	CASTQGSLPYGYTF
TRBV28	TRBJ2-7	CASSMTGSFYEQYF
TRBV28	TRBJ2-7	CASSPQTGLDHEQYF
TRBV10-1	TRBJ2-3	CASSQAGISDTQYF
TRBV27	TRBJ1-4	CASSTGVEKLFF
TRBV5-4	TRBJ1-2	CASSSTSDGYTF
TRBV28	TRBJ1-3	CASSFTGTGNTIYF
TRBV5-1	TRBJ1-4	CASSLSLGGREKLFF
TRBV5-1	TRBJ1-2	CASSLWDRANYGYTF
TRBV18	TRBJ1-1	CASSPPGGIEAFF
TRBV5-1	TRBJ1-1	CASSLGGRTNTEAFF
TRBV28	TRBJ1-1	CASSGPGRGEAFF
TRBV6-5	TRBJ1-2	CASSYSDQGAGGYTF
TRBV28	TRBJ1-5	CASRLRQENQPQHF
TRBV19	TRBJ2-1	CASSRRLGNEQFF
TRBV11-2	TRBJ2-7	CASSLDGGALYEQYF
TRBV6-5	TRBJ1-1	CASSSRRNTEAFF
TRBV28	TRBJ2-1	CASRDSLSVDEQFF
TRBV2	TRBJ1-3	CASSSQGTVSGNTIYF
TRBV4-1	TRBJ1-4	CASSQDRLGAFPEKLFF
TRBV12-5	TRBJ1-4	CASGLEGRGGEKLFF
TRBV9	TRBJ2-1	CASSPRGGGGHNEQFF
TRBV5-1	TRBJ1-1	CASREGGLVTEAFF
TRBV28	TRBJ1-1	CASSLRDTLFEAFF